A selection of T cell receptor beta chains follows, all from one sample in a study of T-cell memory formation after mild COVID-19. TCRdb reanalysed the 5' RACE reads using MiXCR and keeps one entry per CDR3 protein. The data contain 250,000 to 350,000 distinct CDR3 sequences, 15% to 20% of them singletons. Sequencing was performed on PBMCs or a T cell subset sorted from them (not recorded which). The source of these receptors is a man aged 18 to 30 who had mild COVID-19 (a few samples of this study predate the infection). Cell type and time point are not known. Both conserved end residues are part of each CDR3. A D gene is named only where the DNA matches it firmly. Clone size is not always given. Where it is, it says once, few, many or a class for expanded clones.

TRBJ2-3 TRBD2 NA TRBV6-2/TRBV6-3 TGTGCCAGCAGTTCCTGGACTAGCCGCACAGATACGCAGTATTTT CASSSWTSRTDTQYF
TRBJ1-4 NA few TRBV9 TGTGCCAGCAGCGTAGGGGGGAATGAAAAACTGTTTTTT CASSVGGNEKLFF
TRBJ2-2 NA NA TRBV9 TGTGCCAGCAGCGTGCGAGGACCTAACACCGGGGAGCTGTTTTTT CASSVRGPNTGELFF
TRBJ2-4 NA NA TRBV24-1 TGTGCCACCAGTGAAACCGGGGCTTCGGCCAAAAACATTCAGTACTTC CATSETGASAKNIQYF
TRBJ2-7 TRBD1 NA TRBV27 TGTGCCAGCAGTCCCTTGGGACAGTCCTACGAGCAGTACTTC CASSPLGQSYEQYF
TRBJ2-5 TRBD2 many TRBV7-2 TGTGCCAGCAGCTTATTCCTAGCGGGGGGCGGGGAGACCCAGTACTTC CASSLFLAGGGETQYF
TRBJ1-1 TRBD1 NA TRBV29-1 TGCAGCGGCAACAGGGGGTACCTCACTGAAGCTTTCTTT CSGNRGYLTEAFF
TRBJ2-6 NA few TRBV29-1 TGCAGCGTTGCGCGCTCTGGGGCCAACGTCCTGACTTTC CSVARSGANVLTF
TRBJ2-1 TRBD2 many TRBV5-1 TGCGCCAGCGGCCTAGCGGGGGGCAATGAGCAGTTCTTC CASGLAGGNEQFF
TRBJ1-5 NA NA TRBV5-1 TGCGCCAGCGTTCGGGCATCCGGCAATCAGCCCCAGCATTTT CASVRASGNQPQHF
TRBJ2-5 TRBD2 few TRBV2 TGTGCCAGCTGGCCCTTTGCGGGGGGCAGGGAGACCCAGTACTTC CASWPFAGGRETQYF
TRBJ1-6 NA NA TRBV12-3/TRBV12-4 TGTGCCAGCAGTTTTATGCTTCCGGGCAATTCACCCCTCCACTTT CASSFMLPGNSPLHF
TRBJ1-2 NA NA TRBV7-9 TGTGCCAGCAGCCACCGCAGGCCGGGGGGGACGGACTATGGCTACACCTTC CASSHRRPGGTDYGYTF
TRBJ1-1 NA NA TRBV7-9 TGTGCCAGCAGCTTAGAGAGGGAAACTGAAGCTTTCTTT CASSLERETEAFF
TRBJ2-7 NA few TRBV4-2 TGTGCCAGCAGCCAAGAAGGGCAGGTCTCCTACGAGCAGTACTTC CASSQEGQVSYEQYF
TRBJ1-1 NA NA TRBV5-1 TGCGCCAGCTACCGGGGACAAGGGATGAACACTGAAGCTTTCTTT CASYRGQGMNTEAFF
TRBJ1-2 NA NA TRBV28 TGTGCCACCCCCAGTGGGGAATCAGTTGGCTACACCTTC CATPSGESVGYTF
TRBJ2-3 TRBD2 NA TRBV3-1 TGTGCCAGCAGCCAAGATATCGCGGGTGGACTAGCGGGGGGCACAGATACGCAGTATTTT CASSQDIAGGLAGGTDTQYF
TRBJ2-1 NA NA TRBV7-8 TGTGCCAGCAGCTTAGCGTTCAGGGTAAGGCAGTTCTTC CASSLAFRVRQFF
TRBJ2-1 NA NA TRBV19 TGTGCCAGTAGGACTCGACATTACGATGAGCAGTTCTTC CASRTRHYDEQFF